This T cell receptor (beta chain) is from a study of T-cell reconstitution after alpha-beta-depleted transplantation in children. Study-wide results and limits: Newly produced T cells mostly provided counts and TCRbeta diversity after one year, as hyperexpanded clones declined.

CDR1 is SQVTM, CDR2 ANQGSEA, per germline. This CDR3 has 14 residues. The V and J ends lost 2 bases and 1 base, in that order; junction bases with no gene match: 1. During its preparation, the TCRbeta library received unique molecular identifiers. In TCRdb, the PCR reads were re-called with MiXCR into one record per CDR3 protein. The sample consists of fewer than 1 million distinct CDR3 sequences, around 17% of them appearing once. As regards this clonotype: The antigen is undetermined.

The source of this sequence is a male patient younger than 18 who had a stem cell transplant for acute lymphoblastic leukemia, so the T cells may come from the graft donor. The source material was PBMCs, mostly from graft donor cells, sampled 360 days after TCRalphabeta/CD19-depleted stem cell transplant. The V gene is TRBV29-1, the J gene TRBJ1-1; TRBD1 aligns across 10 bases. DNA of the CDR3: TGCAGCGTTGAAAGGGACAGGGGGAACACTGAAGCTTTCTTT. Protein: CSVERDRGNTEAFF.